These 8 T cell receptor beta chains originate from one sample sequenced in a study of blood T cell repertoires in COVID-19. Sequenced by immunoSEQ multiplex PCR; TCRdb stores in-frame clones only, minus some. The table lists about 180,000 clones, 82% of them singletons. The specimen was peripheral blood. These receptors were taken from a woman in her 70s with acute or convalescent COVID-19.

This clone was recorded once. This CDR3 is also generated by other DNA sequences in the sample. This chain uses TRBV4-3 with TRBJ1-1; D call uncertain. The CDR3 contains 14 residues. CDR1 LGHNA and CDR2 YSLEER come from the germline V gene. V was pared by 0 bases and J by 2 bases, with 7 bases between. The CDR3 loop reads CASSQDRGNTEAFF. CDR3 DNA sequence: TGCGCCAGCAGCCAAGATCGCGGAAACACTGAAGCTTTCTTT.

The rearrangement joins TRBV19 to TRBJ2-2; 11 bases are a match to TRBD1. Germline CDR1 is LNHDA and CDR2 is SQIVND (reference sequence). Germline trimming cut 4 bases from V and 7 bases from J; bases unmatched to any gene: 5. There are 15 residues in the CDR3. CDR3 in DNA: TGTGCCAGTAGTAGAGGACAGGGGGCTGGCGGGGAGCTGTTTTTT. This sequence encodes CASSRGQGAGGELFF.

The chain uses TRBV6-2 or TRBV6-3 and TRBJ1-5, with D perhaps matching TRBD1 (5 bases). The CDR3 length is 15 residues. The germline V and J ends were trimmed by 0 bases and 5 bases, with 11 bases remaining between them. The germline V gene has CDR1 MNHEY and CDR2 SVGEGT. In DNA, the CDR3 is TGTGCCAGCAGTTACTCACGCGGGGGATATCAGCCCCAGCATTTT. Translating gives CASSYSRGGYQPQHF.

This clone appeared a single time. The V and J genes are TRBV6-5 and TRBJ2-7, with 7 bases aligning to TRBD2. Germline lookup yields CDR1 MNHEY and CDR2 SVGAGI. V lost 10 bases to trimming and J lost 3 bases; unmatched junction nucleotides: 12. The CDR3 extends over 14 amino acids. CDR3 loop: CATSLREGIYEQYF. The DNA for the CDR3 is TGTGCCACCTCGCTGAGGGAGGGTATCTACGAGCAGTACTTC.

V and J are TRBV30 and TRBJ1-5; perhaps TRBD1 as D (5 bases). Between the trimmed V and J ends, which lost 7 bases and 3 bases, there was a span of 16 bases. CDR3 size: 14 residues. Looked up from germline, CDR1 is GTSNPN and CDR2 is SVGIG (reference sequence). CDR3 DNA: TGTGCCTCTAACTCTCAGGGTTACAATCAGCCCCAGCATTTT. It yields the protein CASNSQGYNQPQHF. Using reference TRBV30 and TRBJ1-5 for the parts outside the CDR3, the full variable domain is SQTIHQWPATLVQPVGSPLSLECTVEGTSNPNLYWYRQAAGRGLQLLFYSVGIGQISSEVPQNLSASRPQDRQFILSSKKLLLSDSGFYLCASNSQGYNQPQHFGDGTRLSIL.

This rearrangement joins TRBV11-2 to TRBJ2-7; 8 bases align to TRBD1. J lost 4 bases, V lost 6 bases, and 8 bases had no gene match. Germline V gives CDR1 SGHAT, CDR2 FQNNGV. CDR3 size: 14 residues. As DNA, the CDR3 is TGTGCCAGCAGGAGGGCAGGGGGCCGGTACGAGCAGTACTTC. Translation gives CASRRAGGRYEQYF. The full variable domain, its missing parts supplied by reference TRBV11-2 and TRBJ2-7, is EAGVAQSPRYKIIEKRQSVAFWCNPISGHATLYWYQQILGQGPKLLIQFQNNGVVDDSQLPKDRFSAERLKGVDSTLKIQPAKLEDSAVYLCASRRAGGRYEQYFGPGTRLTVT.

The genes are TRBV7-2 and TRBJ2-1; 10 positions match TRBD2. Trimming cost V 4 bases and J 4 bases; bases outside gene matches: 4. Germline values: CDR1 SGHTA, CDR2 FQGNSA. The CDR3 runs to 15 residues. CDR3 nucleotide sequence: TGTGCCAGCAGCTCAACTAGCGGGGTATACAATGAGCAGTTCTTC. This translates into CASSSTSGVYNEQFF.

The rearrangement joins TRBV28 to TRBJ1-2; D not certain. The CDR3 has 14 residues. Trimming left V 6 bases short and J 2 bases short, with 13 bases between. Germline CDR1 and CDR2: MDHEN and SYDVKM. CDR3 sequence (DNA): TGTGCCAGCAGCTCTTTGGGCGGGAACTATGGCTACACCTTC. Translation: CASSSLGGNYGYTF.